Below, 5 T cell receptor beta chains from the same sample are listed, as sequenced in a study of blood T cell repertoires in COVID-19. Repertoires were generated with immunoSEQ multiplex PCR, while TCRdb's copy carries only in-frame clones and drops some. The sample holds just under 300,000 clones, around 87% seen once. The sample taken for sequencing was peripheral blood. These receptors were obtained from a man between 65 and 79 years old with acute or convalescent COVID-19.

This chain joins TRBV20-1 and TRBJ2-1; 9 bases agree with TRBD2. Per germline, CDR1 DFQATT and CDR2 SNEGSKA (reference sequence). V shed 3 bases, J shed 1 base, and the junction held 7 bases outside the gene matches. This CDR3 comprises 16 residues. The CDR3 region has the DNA TGCAGTGCTAGTGGTGGGCGGGAGGGATCCTACAATGAGCAGTTCTTC. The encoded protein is CSASGGREGSYNEQFF.

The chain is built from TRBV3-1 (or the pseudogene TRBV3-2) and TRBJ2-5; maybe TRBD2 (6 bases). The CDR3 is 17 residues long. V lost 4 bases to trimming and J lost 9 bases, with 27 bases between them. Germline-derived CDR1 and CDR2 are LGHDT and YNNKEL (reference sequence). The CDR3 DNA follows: TGTGCCAGCAGCCCTCTTAGCGGCCCGGGTAGGGAAGGGGCCCAGTACTTC. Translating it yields CASSPLSGPGREGAQYF.

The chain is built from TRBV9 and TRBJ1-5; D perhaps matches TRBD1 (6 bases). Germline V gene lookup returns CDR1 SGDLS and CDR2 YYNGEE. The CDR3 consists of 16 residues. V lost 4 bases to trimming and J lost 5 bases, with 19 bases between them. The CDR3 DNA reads TGTGCCAGCAGCCCAAACCCCGCAGGGGTGGATCAGCCCCAGCATTTT. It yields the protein CASSPNPAGVDQPQHF.

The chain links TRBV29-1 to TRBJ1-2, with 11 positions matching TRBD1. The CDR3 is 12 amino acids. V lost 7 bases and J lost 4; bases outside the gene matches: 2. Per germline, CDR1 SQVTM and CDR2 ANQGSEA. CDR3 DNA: TGCAGCGGGGGGACAGGGGGCTATGGCTACACCTTC. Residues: CSGGTGGYGYTF.

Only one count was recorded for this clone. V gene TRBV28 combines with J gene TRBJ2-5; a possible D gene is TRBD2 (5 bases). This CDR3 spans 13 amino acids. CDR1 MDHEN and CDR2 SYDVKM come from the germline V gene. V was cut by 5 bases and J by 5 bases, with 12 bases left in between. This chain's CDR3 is CASSAPGVETQYF. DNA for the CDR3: TGTGCCAGCAGTGCCCCCGGGGTTGAGACCCAGTACTTC.